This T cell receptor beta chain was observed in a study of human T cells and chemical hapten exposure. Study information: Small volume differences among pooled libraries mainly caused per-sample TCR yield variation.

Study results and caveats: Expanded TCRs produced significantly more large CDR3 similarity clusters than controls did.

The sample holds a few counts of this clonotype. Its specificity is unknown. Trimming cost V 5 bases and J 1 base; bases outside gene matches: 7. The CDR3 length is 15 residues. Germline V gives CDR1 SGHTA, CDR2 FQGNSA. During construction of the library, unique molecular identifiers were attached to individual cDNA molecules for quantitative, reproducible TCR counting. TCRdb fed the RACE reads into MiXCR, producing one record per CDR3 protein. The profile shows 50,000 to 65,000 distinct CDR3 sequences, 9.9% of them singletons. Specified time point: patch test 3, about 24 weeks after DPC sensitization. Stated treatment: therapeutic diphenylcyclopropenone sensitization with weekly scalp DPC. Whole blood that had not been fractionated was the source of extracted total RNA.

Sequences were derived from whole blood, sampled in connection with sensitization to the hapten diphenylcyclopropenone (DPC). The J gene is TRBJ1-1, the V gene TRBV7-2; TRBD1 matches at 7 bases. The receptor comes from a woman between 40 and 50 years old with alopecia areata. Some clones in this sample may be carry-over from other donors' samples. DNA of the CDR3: TGTGCCAGCAGCGCCCGACAGGGCCCGAACACTGAAGCTTTCTTT. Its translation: CASSARQGPNTEAFF.